Each of the 16 T cell receptor beta chains below was sequenced from the same sample in a study of blood T cell repertoires in COVID-19. Using immunoSEQ multiplex PCR, the repertoire was profiled, and TCRdb retains in-frame clones only, with some absent. Of 150,000 or so clones in the sample, roughly nine tenths were seen once. The sample comprised peripheral blood. Source of these receptors: a woman between 40 and 50 years old with acute or convalescent COVID-19.

The V gene is TRBV2, the J gene TRBJ2-7; possibly TRBD2 for D (5 bases). The CDR3 covers 14 residues. Trimming stripped 8 bases from V and 0 bases from J, with 14 bases between. Germline CDR1 and CDR2: SNHLY and FYNNEI. CDR3: CASRLRVSSYEQYF. In nucleotides, the CDR3 is TGTGCCAGCCGGTTGCGGGTAAGCTCCTACGAGCAGTACTTC.

This chain links TRBV7-8 with TRBJ1-1; possible D gene TRBD1, 5 bases. Trimming pared 2 bases from V and 1 base from J, leaving 11 bases between. There are 15 residues in the CDR3. CDR1 and CDR2 (germline): SGHVS, FQNEAQ. As DNA, the CDR3 is TGTGCCAGCAGCTTAAGGGGATTCGCGAACACTGAAGCTTTCTTT. Translating it yields CASSLRGFANTEAFF.

The chain employs TRBV19 and TRBJ2-1; TRBD2 matches 8 bases. CDR1 LNHDA and CDR2 SQIVND come from the germline V gene (reference sequence). The CDR3 is 18 amino acids. The ends lost 4 bases at V and 6 bases at J; junction bases unmatched: 17. The CDR3 is CASSTERTSRRFGNEQFF. The DNA of the CDR3 is TGTGCCAGTAGTACTGAGCGGACTAGCAGGAGGTTTGGCAATGAGCAGTTCTTC.

This clone was detected only once. The V gene is TRBV24-1, the J gene TRBJ1-5, with 7 bases fitting TRBD1. V dropped 6 bases and J dropped 6; count of bases not matched to a gene: 7. This CDR3 spans 14 amino acids. Looked up from germline, CDR1 is KGHDR and CDR2 is SFDVKD. The CDR3 DNA reads TGTGCCACCAGTAAGGGGGCTGTAGGTCAGCCCCAGCATTTT. Translation gives CATSKGAVGQPQHF.

In this sample, this clone turned up once. The gene calls are TRBV7-2 and TRBJ2-6, with D possibly matching TRBD1 (6 bases). This CDR3 has 17 amino acids. The germline CDR1 and CDR2 sequences are SGHTA and FQGNSA. Trimming shortened V by 1 base and J by 9 bases, and 19 bases separated the two germline ends. Here the CDR3 DNA reads TGTGCCAGCAGCTTAGTGACGAGGGCACAGGGTGGCAACGTCCTGACTTTC. Protein: CASSLVTRAQGGNVLTF.

The rearrangement uses TRBV7-8 and TRBJ2-5; 7 nucleotides agree with TRBD1. The germline V gene encodes CDR1 SGHVS and CDR2 FQNEAQ. V was clipped by 5 bases and J by 5 bases; unmatched bases: 11. The CDR3 has 15 residues. DNA for the CDR3: TGTGCCAGCAGCCCGGACGGGACAGCTCTGGAGACCCAGTACTTC. This gives the protein CASSPDGTALETQYF.

The chain is built from TRBV27 and TRBJ2-1, with a possible D match to TRBD2 (5 bases). The CDR3 is made up of 16 amino acids. Germline assignment: CDR1 MNHEY and CDR2 SMNVEV (reference sequence). Trimming removed 6 bases at V and 6 bases at J, with 21 bases between. CDR3 sequence (DNA): TGTGCCAGCAGCCTAAGGGAAGGGCTAGCCCCCAATGAGCAGTTCTTC. It specifies CASSLREGLAPNEQFF.

The rearrangement joins TRBV30 to TRBJ2-3, with a weak D call TRBD2 (6 bases). The germline gives CDR1 GTSNPN, CDR2 SVGIG (reference sequence). V lost 3 bases and J 0 bases, leaving 10 bases between the germline ends. The CDR3 loop spans 14 amino acids. The CDR3 DNA follows: TGTGCCTGGAGAGGACTAACTAGCACAGATACGCAGTATTTT. Residues: CAWRGLTSTDTQYF.

The J gene is TRBJ1-3, the V gene TRBV14; unclear D gene. The CDR3 runs to 13 residues. CDR1 is SGHDN and CDR2 is FVKESK in the germline V gene. The ends were cut back, 0 bases at V and 4 bases at J, with 4 bases in the middle. CDR3 amino acids: CASSQDRGNTIYF. The DNA of the CDR3 is TGTGCCAGCAGCCAAGACAGGGGAAACACCATATATTTT.

The V gene is TRBV3-1 (or the pseudogene TRBV3-2), the J gene TRBJ2-7; 8 bases align to TRBD1. The CDR3 loop spans 15 amino acids. Germline V CDR1 and CDR2: LGHDT, YNNKEL (reference sequence). V lost 2 bases and J lost 6; bases outside the gene matches: 9. CDR3 residues: CASSQSVQGAFEQYF. CDR3 nucleotide sequence: TGTGCCAGCAGCCAATCTGTTCAGGGGGCGTTCGAGCAGTACTTC.

This chain connects TRBV11-3 to TRBJ2-3, with D possibly being TRBD2 (6 bases). The V gene lost 1 base and the J gene lost 5 bases, with 13 bases spanning the gap. CDR3 length: 15 amino acids. Germline loops: CDR1 SGHNT, CDR2 YENEEA. CDR3 sequence: CASSLASGLQDTQYF. In DNA form, the CDR3 reads TGTGCCAGCAGCTTAGCCTCGGGACTCCAAGATACGCAGTATTTT.

The chain recombines TRBV24-1 with TRBJ1-5; the D is unclear. This CDR3 region has 13 residues. Germline V gives CDR1 KGHDR, CDR2 SFDVKD. With 8 bases removed from V and 1 base from J, the gap between germline ends came to 8 bases. This CDR3 reads CATNQASNQPQHF. CDR3 nucleotides: TGTGCCACCAATCAGGCGAGCAATCAGCCCCAGCATTTT.

This rearrangement joins TRBV7-6 to TRBJ2-3; 12 bases are shared with TRBD2. The CDR3 extends over 16 amino acids. Germline loops: CDR1 SGHVS, CDR2 FNYEAQ. The V gene end was trimmed by 3 bases and the J gene end by 3 bases; junction bases not matched to a gene: 4. The CDR3 here is CASSFPSGGATDTQYF. The DNA for the CDR3 is TGTGCCAGCAGCTTCCCTAGCGGGGGGGCAACAGATACGCAGTATTTT.

The chain has TRBV10-3 and TRBJ1-5; 8 bases agree with TRBD1. CDR3 length: 16 amino acids. Germline V gives CDR1 ENHRY, CDR2 SYGVKD. The J segment lost 2 bases and the V segment lost 3 bases, leaving 6 bases of the junction unmatched. CDR3 protein: CAISETSTGGNQPQHF. CDR3 in DNA: TGTGCCATCAGTGAAACGTCGACAGGGGGCAATCAGCCCCAGCATTTT.

This chain links TRBV7-9 with TRBJ1-4, with D possibly matching TRBD1 (5 bases). The germline V gene has CDR1 SEHNR and CDR2 FQNEAQ (reference sequence). V was shortened by 3 bases and J by 7 bases, with 18 bases between the two germline ends. The CDR3 consists of 16 residues. Here the CDR3 reads CASSLGGTGLSEKLFF. CDR3 sequence (DNA): TGTGCCAGCAGCTTGGGGGGTACAGGATTAAGTGAAAAACTGTTTTTT.

The chain couples TRBV6-1 to TRBJ2-6; D is perhaps TRBD1 (6 bases). Germline CDR1 is MNHNS and CDR2 is SASEGT. V shed 4 bases and J shed 3 bases, with 13 bases lying between them. There are 16 residues in the CDR3. CDR3 residues: CASSAGQFVGANVLTF. CDR3 nucleotide sequence: TGTGCCAGCAGTGCGGGACAATTTGTTGGGGCCAACGTCCTGACTTTC.